This entry concerns a single TCR beta chain. RNA totalling roughly 0.45 to 1 ug underwent reverse transcription with random hexamers. The authors amplified TCR beta CDR3 across 54 Vbeta and 13 Jbeta using immunoSEQ multiplex PCR. TCRdb re-called the immunoSEQ multiplex PCR reads with MiXCR, one entry per CDR3 protein. The table shows about 250,000 distinct CDR3 sequences, with 93% occurring only once. This entry belongs to a study of CD8 T cells in Susac syndrome. Germline-derived CDR1 and CDR2 are KGHSH and LQKENI. The CDR3 has 14 amino acids. Trimming pared 3 bases from V and 8 bases from J, leaving 14 bases between.

The receptor's source is a human donor with multiple sclerosis. V and J are TRBV18 and TRBJ1-3; D call uncertain. Sequenced input: CD4+ T cells from PBMCs. Here the CDR3 reads CASSPSQSEDTIYF. The CDR3 DNA follows: TGTGCCAGCTCACCTTCGCAGAGTGAGGACACCATATATTTT.